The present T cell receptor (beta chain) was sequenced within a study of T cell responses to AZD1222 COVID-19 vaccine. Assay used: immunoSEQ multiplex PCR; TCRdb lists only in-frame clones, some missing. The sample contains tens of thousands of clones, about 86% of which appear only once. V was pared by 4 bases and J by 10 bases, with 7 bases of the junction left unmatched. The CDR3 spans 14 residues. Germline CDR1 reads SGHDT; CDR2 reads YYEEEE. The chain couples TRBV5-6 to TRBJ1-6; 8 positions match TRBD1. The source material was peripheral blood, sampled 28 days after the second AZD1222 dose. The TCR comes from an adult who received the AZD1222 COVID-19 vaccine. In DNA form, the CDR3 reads TGTGCCAGCAGCCTCTGGACAGGGAGGTCACCCCTCCACTTT. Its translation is CASSLWTGRSPLHF. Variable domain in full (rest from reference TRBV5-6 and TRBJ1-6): DAGVTQSPTHLIKTRGQQVTLRCSPKSGHDTVSWYQQALGQGPQFIFQYYEEEERQRGNFPDRFSGHQFPNYSSELNVNALLLGDSALYLCASSLWTGRSPLHFGNGTRLTVT.